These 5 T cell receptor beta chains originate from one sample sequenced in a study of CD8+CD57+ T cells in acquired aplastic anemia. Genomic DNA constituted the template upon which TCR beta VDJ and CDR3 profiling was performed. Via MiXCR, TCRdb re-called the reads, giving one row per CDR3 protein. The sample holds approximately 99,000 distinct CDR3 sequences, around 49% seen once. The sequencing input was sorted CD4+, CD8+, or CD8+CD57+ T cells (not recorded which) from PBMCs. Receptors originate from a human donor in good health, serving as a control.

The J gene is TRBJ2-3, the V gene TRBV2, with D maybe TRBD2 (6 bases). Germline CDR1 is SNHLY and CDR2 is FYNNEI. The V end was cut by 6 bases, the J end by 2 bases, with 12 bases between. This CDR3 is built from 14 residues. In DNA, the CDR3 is TGTGCCAGCAGCCAGACTAGTTACACAGATACGCAGTATTTT. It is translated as CASSQTSYTDTQYF.

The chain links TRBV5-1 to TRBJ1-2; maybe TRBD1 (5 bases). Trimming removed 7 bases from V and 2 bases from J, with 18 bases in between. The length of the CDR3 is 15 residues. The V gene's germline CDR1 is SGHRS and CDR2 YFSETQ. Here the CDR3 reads CASGPGGTANYGYTF. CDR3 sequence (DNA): TGCGCCAGCGGCCCCGGGGGGACCGCAAACTATGGCTACACCTTC.

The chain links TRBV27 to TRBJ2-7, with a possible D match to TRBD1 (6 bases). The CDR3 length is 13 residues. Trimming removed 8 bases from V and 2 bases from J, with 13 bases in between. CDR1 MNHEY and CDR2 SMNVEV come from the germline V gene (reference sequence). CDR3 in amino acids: CASCSQGTYEQYF. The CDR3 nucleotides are TGTGCCAGCTGCTCGCAGGGGACCTACGAGCAGTACTTC.

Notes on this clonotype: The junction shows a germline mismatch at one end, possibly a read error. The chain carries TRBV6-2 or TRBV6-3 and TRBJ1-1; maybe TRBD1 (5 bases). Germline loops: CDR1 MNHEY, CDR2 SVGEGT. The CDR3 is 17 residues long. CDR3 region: CASSHSAQRGGNTEAFF. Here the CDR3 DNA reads TGTGCCAGCAGTCACTCGGCTCAACGGGGGGGGAACACTGAAGCTTTCTTT.

The chain's CDR3 is CSARDQGARTQYF. For the CDR3, the DNA is TGCAGTGCTAGAGATCAAGGGGCTCGAACCCAGTACTTC. The rearrangement uses TRBV20-1 and TRBJ2-5; maybe TRBD1 (5 bases). CDR3 length: 13 amino acids. The V gene's germline CDR1 is DFQATT and CDR2 SNEGSKA (reference sequence). V lost 0 bases and J lost 8, with 13 bases in between.